Shown below are 29 T cell receptor beta chains from a single sample sequenced in a study of blood T cell repertoires in COVID-19. Profiled with immunoSEQ multiplex PCR; TCRdb holds only in-frame clones, not every one. The profile shows 200,000 to 250,000 clones, roughly 85% of them singletons. Sequencing was done on a sample of peripheral blood. The receptor source for this set is a woman in her 70s with COVID-19, enrolled during active disease.

This rearrangement joins TRBV7-3 to TRBJ1-1; 7 positions agree with TRBD1. Germline V gene sequence: CDR1 SGHTA, CDR2 FQGTGA. V lost 5 bases, J lost 5 bases, and 14 bases stayed unmatched. This CDR3 is 16 amino acids long. DNA for the CDR3: TGTGCCAGCAGCCAGCGGGAGGGGGCGAGGAATACTGAAGCTTTCTTT. Its protein product is CASSQREGARNTEAFF.

The rearrangement uses TRBV12-3 or TRBV12-4 and TRBJ2-3; D is perhaps TRBD2 (6 bases). There are 13 residues in the CDR3. V was clipped by 0 bases and J by 6 bases, with 7 bases between them. The CDR3 reads CASSLAREDTQYF. In DNA, the CDR3 is TGTGCCAGCAGTTTAGCACGGGAGGATACGCAGTATTTT.

The rearrangement uses TRBV28 and TRBJ2-2; TRBD2 matches 11 bases. The CDR3 is 17 residues long. Germline loops: CDR1 MDHEN, CDR2 SYDVKM. V shed 6 bases and J 5 bases; nucleotides not matched to a gene: 11. CDR3 region: CASRKVRLAGSTGELFF. Written as DNA, the CDR3 is TGTGCCAGCAGGAAAGTAAGACTAGCGGGATCGACCGGGGAGCTGTTTTTT.

The chain uses TRBV30 and TRBJ1-2, with D uncertain. The V end was cut by 2 bases, the J end by 7 bases, with 5 bases between. Germline loops: CDR1 GTSNPN, CDR2 SVGIG (reference sequence). The CDR3 has 10 residues. The CDR3 is CAWSPLGYTF. The CDR3 DNA is TGTGCCTGGAGTCCACTTGGCTACACCTTC.

The rearrangement uses TRBV7-8 and TRBJ2-1; D is ambiguous. Germline CDR1 is SGHVS and CDR2 is FQNEAQ. This CDR3 is built from 12 residues. Trimming removed 4 bases at V and 8 bases at J, with 9 bases between. Here the CDR3 DNA reads TGTGCCAGCAGCTGGCGGATCTATGAGCAGTTCTTC. It specifies CASSWRIYEQFF. The entire variable domain, with the rest obtained from reference TRBV7-8 and TRBJ2-1, is as follows: GAGVSQSPRYKVAKRGQDVALRCDPISGHVSLFWYQQALGQGPEFLTYFQNEAQLDKSGLPSDRFFAERPEGSVSTLKIQRTQQEDSAVYLCASSWRIYEQFFGPGTRLTVL.

The genes are TRBV3-1 (or the pseudogene TRBV3-2) and TRBJ2-7; the D gene is possibly TRBD1 (5 bases). Trimming stripped 4 bases from V and 4 bases from J, with 11 bases between. Germline lookup yields CDR1 LGHDT and CDR2 YNNKEL (reference sequence). The length of the CDR3 is 13 residues. CDR3 region: CASSPRTTYEQYF. In DNA form, the CDR3 reads TGTGCCAGCAGCCCCCGGACAACATACGAGCAGTACTTC.

This chain uses TRBV12-5 with TRBJ1-4; D is perhaps TRBD1 (5 bases). This CDR3 has 13 residues. Trimming stripped 5 bases from V and 5 bases from J, with 9 bases between. Per germline, CDR1 LGHNT and CDR2 FRNRAP. CDR3 sequence reads: CASGAGGNEKLFF. In nucleotides, the CDR3 is TGTGCTAGTGGTGCGGGGGGAAATGAAAAACTGTTTTTT. The full variable domain, rest sourced from reference TRBV12-5 and TRBJ1-4, is DARVTQTPRHKVTEMGQEVTMRCQPILGHNTVFWYRQTMMQGLELLAYFRNRAPLDDSGMPKDRFSAEMPDATLATLKIQPSEPRDSAVYFCASGAGGNEKLFFGSGTQLSVL.

The chain has TRBV28 and TRBJ1-5, with 7 bases fitting TRBD1. This CDR3 has 15 residues. Trimming took 5 bases from V and 7 from J; bases not matched to a gene: 11. Germline loops: CDR1 MDHEN, CDR2 SYDVKM. This chain's CDR3 is CASSPSDRANQPQHF. The DNA for the CDR3 is TGTGCCAGCAGTCCCAGTGACAGGGCAAACCAGCCCCAGCATTTT.

CDR3 DNA sequence: TGTGCCAGCAGCCAACGGCGGGGCCTCACTGAAGCTTTCTTT. Protein product: CASSQRRGLTEAFF. V is TRBV3-1 (or the pseudogene TRBV3-2) and J is TRBJ1-1, with a weak D call TRBD1 (5 bases). This CDR3 contains 14 residues. The germline CDR1 and CDR2 sequences are LGHDT and YNNKEL (reference sequence). Trimming removed 2 bases at V and 4 bases at J, with 11 bases between.

CDR3 region: CASSKQGYQPQHF. CDR3 bases: TGTGCCAGTAGCAAACAGGGGTACCAGCCCCAGCATTTT. The V and J genes are TRBV19 and TRBJ1-5; 7 bases fit TRBD1. V lost 6 bases and J lost 7; bases outside the gene matches: 6. This CDR3 region has 13 residues. Germline V gene data show CDR1 as LNHDA and CDR2 as SQIVND (reference sequence).

V and J are TRBV9 and TRBJ2-1; TRBD1 might be the D (5 bases). The V gene lost 4 bases and the J gene lost 4 bases, with 15 bases spanning the gap. This CDR3 region has 15 residues. CDR1 SGDLS and CDR2 YYNGEE come from the germline V gene. CDR3 in amino acids: CASSPGQLTYNEQFF. The CDR3 DNA sequence: TGTGCCAGCAGCCCCGGACAACTGACTTACAATGAGCAGTTCTTC.

The chain is built from TRBV5-5 and TRBJ2-3, with TRBD1 as a possible D gene (6 bases). V lost 5 bases, J lost 0 bases, and 13 bases lay in between. Germline assignment: CDR1 SGHKS and CDR2 YYEKEE (reference sequence). The CDR3 is made up of 15 amino acids. As DNA, the CDR3 is TGTGCCAGCAGATCGACAGGTACTAGCACAGATACGCAGTATTTT. Residues: CASRSTGTSTDTQYF.

This clone was observed a single time. The chain recombines TRBV6-2 or TRBV6-3 with TRBJ2-5; D is unclear. Trimming took 4 bases from V and 0 from J, leaving 6 bases between them. This CDR3 region has 13 residues. Per the germline V gene, CDR1 is MNHEY and CDR2 is SVGEGT. CDR3 loop: CASSFADQETQYF. The CDR3 DNA sequence: TGTGCCAGCAGTTTCGCGGACCAAGAGACCCAGTACTTC.

V is TRBV7-2 and J is TRBJ2-1, with a tentative D call TRBD1 (5 bases). Germline V CDR1 and CDR2: SGHTA, FQGNSA. Trimming removed 6 bases at V and 5 bases at J, with 17 bases between. CDR3 length: 15 residues. CDR3 amino acids: CASSSKLGQNNEQFF. As DNA, the CDR3 is TGTGCCAGCAGTTCAAAACTCGGACAAAACAATGAGCAGTTCTTC.

This clone was recorded once. The chain combines TRBV18 with TRBJ2-7; no clear D gene. The CDR3 has 14 residues. Germline lookup yields CDR1 KGHSH and CDR2 LQKENI. V lost 0 bases and J 2 bases, leaving 8 bases between the germline ends. This chain's CDR3 is CASSPPRDTYEQYF. In DNA, the CDR3 is TGTGCCAGCTCACCACCGCGAGACACCTACGAGCAGTACTTC.

V is TRBV7-2 and J is TRBJ1-2, with D possibly matching TRBD1 (5 bases). Trimming took 1 base from V and 6 from J, leaving 15 bases between them. Germline V gene lookup returns CDR1 SGHTA and CDR2 FQGNSA. The CDR3 extends over 15 amino acids. The CDR3, as DNA: TGTGCCAGCAGCTTAGATCAGGGTAGTTGGGATGGCTACACCTTC. It specifies CASSLDQGSWDGYTF. Full variable domain (missing parts from reference TRBV7-2 and TRBJ1-2): GAGVSQSPSNKVTEKGKDVELRCDPISGHTALYWYRQSLGQGLEFLIYFQGNSAPDKSGLPSDRFSAERTGGSVSTLTIQRTQQEDSAVYLCASSLDQGSWDGYTFGSGTRLTVV.

V gene TRBV7-2 combines with J gene TRBJ1-2, with TRBD1 matching 7 bases. This CDR3 contains 13 residues. Trimming removed 6 bases from V and 4 bases from J; junction bases left unmatched: 5. Germline CDR1 and CDR2: SGHTA and FQGNSA. CDR3 sequence reads: CASRMDRTYGYTF. The CDR3, as DNA: TGTGCCAGCAGGATGGACAGGACCTATGGCTACACCTTC.

The V call is TRBV6-2 or TRBV6-3, the J call TRBJ2-7; 8 bases align to TRBD1. Germline CDR1 is MNHEY and CDR2 is SVGEGT. The trim removed 2 bases at V and 4 bases at J, leaving 7 bases unmatched. CDR3 length: 15 residues. CDR3 DNA: TGTGCCAGCAGTTACGGACAGGGAATGGTTTACGAGCAGTACTTC. It codes for CASSYGQGMVYEQYF.

The chain employs TRBV11-3 and TRBJ2-3; D is ambiguous. Trimming took 6 bases from V and 2 from J, leaving 9 bases between them. This CDR3 is 13 amino acids long. In germline, CDR1 is SGHNT, CDR2 YENEEA. The CDR3 DNA is TGTGCCAGCAGGTTTTCTTCCACAGATACGCAGTATTTT. The encoded protein is CASRFSSTDTQYF.

This chain connects TRBV25-1 to TRBJ1-4; D is unresolved. Germline V gives CDR1 MGHDK, CDR2 SYGVNS. V was pared by 3 bases and J by 5 bases, with 10 bases between. The CDR3 loop spans 14 amino acids. The DNA of the CDR3 is TGTGCCAGCAGTGATCCCTCCTCGAATGAAAAACTGTTTTTT. This translates into CASSDPSSNEKLFF.

This chain uses TRBV7-2 with TRBJ2-5, with 12 bases aligning to TRBD1. Germline assignment: CDR1 SGHTA and CDR2 FQGNSA. The V and J ends lost 5 bases and 5 bases, in that order; junction bases with no gene match: 9. The CDR3 loop spans 16 amino acids. CDR3 sequence: CASSKNRDRGQETQYF. The CDR3 nucleotides read TGTGCCAGCAGCAAAAACCGGGACAGGGGGCAGGAGACCCAGTACTTC.

J is TRBJ2-1 and V is TRBV19; TRBD2 aligns across 13 bases. V gave up 5 bases and J gave up 4 bases; unmatched junction bases: 5. CDR3 length: 16 residues. Germline assignment: CDR1 LNHDA and CDR2 SQIVND (reference sequence). CDR3 sequence (DNA): TGTGCCAGTAGTGCATGGACTAGCGGGGGTTACAATGAGCAGTTCTTC. It specifies CASSAWTSGGYNEQFF.

The chain recombines TRBV3-1 (or the pseudogene TRBV3-2) with TRBJ2-7, with 11 bases aligning to TRBD2. CDR3 length: 15 amino acids. The V gene end was trimmed by 5 bases and the J gene end by 2 bases; junction bases not matched to a gene: 5. CDR1 is LGHDT, CDR2 YNNKEL, per germline (reference sequence). The CDR3 DNA sequence: TGTGCCAGCAGCTTCGGACTAGCGGGTACCTACGAGCAGTACTTC. This codes for CASSFGLAGTYEQYF.

The V gene is TRBV5-4, the J gene TRBJ2-5, with 10 bases identical to TRBD1. There are 16 residues in the CDR3. After removal of 4 bases from V and 2 bases from J, the junction contained 8 bases not matched to a gene. CDR1 SGHNT and CDR2 YYREEE come from the germline V gene (reference sequence). The CDR3 here is CASSPLGQGGQETQYF. The CDR3 DNA sequence: TGTGCCAGCAGCCCCCTTGGACAGGGGGGGCAAGAGACCCAGTACTTC.

The chain is built from TRBV10-3 and TRBJ1-2, with 9 bases matching TRBD1. Unmatched junction bases numbered 7, after V lost 4 bases and J lost 10 bases. The CDR3 loop spans 13 amino acids. Germline values: CDR1 ENHRY, CDR2 SYGVKD. The CDR3 nucleotides are TGTGCCATCAGTGCCCAACAGGGGGCACCCTACACCTTC. Encoded protein: CAISAQQGAPYTF.

This sequence joins TRBV7-2 and TRBJ1-3; 8 bases match TRBD1. Germline values: CDR1 SGHTA, CDR2 FQGNSA. Unmatched junction bases numbered 6, after V lost 5 bases and J lost 3 bases. This CDR3 has 15 residues. The CDR3 here is CASSRQGARGNTIYF. The CDR3 DNA reads as TGTGCCAGCAGCCGGCAGGGGGCGCGTGGAAACACCATATATTTT.

The rearrangement links TRBV7-8 to TRBJ1-5, with 7 bases fitting TRBD1. There are 17 residues in the CDR3. Per germline, CDR1 SGHVS and CDR2 FQNEAQ. Unmatched junction bases numbered 5, after V lost 0 bases and J lost 0 bases. DNA of the CDR3: TGTGCCAGCAGCTTAGCGAGGGGGCTTTATAGCAATCAGCCCCAGCATTTT. It yields the protein CASSLARGLYSNQPQHF.

The CDR3 spells CASNRDNSGNTIYF. DNA for the CDR3: TGTGCCAGCAACCGGGACAACTCTGGAAACACCATATATTTT. The V gene is TRBV2, the J gene TRBJ1-3; D is possibly TRBD1 (6 bases). This CDR3 has 14 amino acids. The germline V gene has CDR1 SNHLY and CDR2 FYNNEI. V gave up 7 bases and J gave up 0 bases, with 10 bases separating them.

This chain connects TRBV7-2 to TRBJ1-3; a possible D gene is TRBD1 (6 bases). V lost 1 base and J lost 0, with 7 bases in between. Germline CDR1 is SGHTA and CDR2 is FQGNSA. This CDR3 contains 15 residues. For the CDR3, the DNA is TGTGCCAGCAGCTTAGGGACAGACTCTGGAAACACCATATATTTT. Protein product: CASSLGTDSGNTIYF.